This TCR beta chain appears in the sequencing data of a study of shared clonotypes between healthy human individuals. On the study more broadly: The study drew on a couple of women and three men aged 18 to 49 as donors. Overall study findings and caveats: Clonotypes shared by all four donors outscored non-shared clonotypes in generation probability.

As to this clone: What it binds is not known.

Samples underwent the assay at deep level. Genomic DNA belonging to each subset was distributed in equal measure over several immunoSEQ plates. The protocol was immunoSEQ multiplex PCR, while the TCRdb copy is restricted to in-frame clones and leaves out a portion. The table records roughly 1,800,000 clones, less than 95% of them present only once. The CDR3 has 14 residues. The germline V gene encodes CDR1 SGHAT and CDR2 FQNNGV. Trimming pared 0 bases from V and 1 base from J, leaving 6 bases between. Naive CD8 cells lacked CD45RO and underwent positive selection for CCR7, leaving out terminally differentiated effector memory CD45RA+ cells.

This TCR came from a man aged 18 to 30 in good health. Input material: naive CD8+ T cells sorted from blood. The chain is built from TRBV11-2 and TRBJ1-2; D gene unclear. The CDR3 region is CASSLEPSNYGYTF. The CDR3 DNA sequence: TGTGCCAGCAGCTTAGAACCGAGTAACTATGGCTACACCTTC.